This paragraph covers one T cell receptor beta chain sequence. The antigen is undetermined. This specimen comes from a study of shared clonotypes between healthy human individuals. Whole-study findings and limits: Large sequencing depth failed to make sorted-subset sequencing complete, rarefaction showed.

This CDR3 is built from 14 residues. In germline, CDR1 is MNHEY, CDR2 SVGAGI. Unmatched junction bases numbered 3, after V lost 6 bases and J lost 4 bases. This table comes from immunoSEQ multiplex PCR, and its TCRdb copy is limited to in-frame clones, with some not included. Seen here are some 2,000,000 clones, over 85% observed once, and the top ten hold about 0.13%. The sequence derives from a man between 18 and 29 years old in good health. Sequenced: naive CD4+ T cells sorted from blood. Subset meaning: CD45RA+ positively selected. The gene calls are TRBV6-5 and TRBJ2-3; 11 positions match TRBD2. CDR3 sequence reads: CASRTSGSADTQYF. For the CDR3, the DNA is TGTGCCAGCAGAACTAGCGGGAGCGCAGATACGCAGTATTTT.